The 25 T cell receptor beta chains in this list originate from one sample, sequenced in a study of CD8+CD57+ T cells in acquired aplastic anemia. Patients chosen for sequencing had shown CD8+CD57+ cell expansion by flow cytometry. Researchers used genomic DNA as the template to profile TCR beta VDJ and CDR3. Via MiXCR, TCRdb re-called the reads, giving one row per CDR3 protein. The repertoire has under 250,000 distinct CDR3 sequences, more than 55% of them found once; the top ten carry roughly 50%. The sequenced sample consisted of sorted CD4+, CD8+, or CD8+CD57+ T cells (not recorded which) from PBMCs. The receptor source for this set is a human donor with aplastic anemia.

The CDR3 DNA sequence: TGTGCCAGCAGCGCCGGGAGGGATACGCAGTATTTT. Its translation is CASSAGRDTQYF. This sequence joins TRBV9 and TRBJ2-3; 7 nucleotides match TRBD2. With 3 bases clipped from V and 6 bases from J, the junction kept 1 base outside the gene matches. The CDR3 sequence is 12 residues long. Germline CDR1 is SGDLS and CDR2 is YYNGEE.

The gene calls are TRBV7-6 and TRBJ1-2; no definite D call. Trimming shortened V by 5 bases and J by 6 bases, and 13 bases separated the two germline ends. Germline-derived CDR1 and CDR2 are SGHVS and FNYEAQ. This CDR3 comprises 13 residues. CDR3 in DNA: TGTGCCAGCAGCCAACCCCTACGGAATGGCTACACCTTC. Translated: CASSQPLRNGYTF.

This clonotype appeared a single time. This chain uses TRBV7-8 with TRBJ2-5, with a possible D match to TRBD1 (6 bases). The V end was cut by 2 bases, the J end by 5 bases, with 12 bases between. There are 14 residues in the CDR3. Germline V CDR1 and CDR2: SGHVS, FQNEAQ. CDR3 amino acids: CASSLPTGQETQYF. In nucleotides, the CDR3 is TGTGCCAGCAGCTTACCGACAGGTCAGGAGACCCAGTACTTC.

This rearrangement joins TRBV7-3 to TRBJ2-7, with TRBD1 as a possible D gene (6 bases). Per germline, CDR1 SGHTA and CDR2 FQGTGA. This CDR3 is built from 14 residues. The V gene lost 5 bases and the J gene lost 7 bases, with 18 bases spanning the gap. The CDR3 sequence is CASSPPQGREEQYF. Written as DNA, the CDR3 is TGTGCCAGCAGCCCACCCCAGGGGCGAGAAGAGCAGTACTTC.

The rearrangement uses TRBV11-2 and TRBJ2-7; D not certain. CDR3 length: 15 amino acids. Trimming took off 5 bases at V and 0 bases at J, with 14 bases between the two ends. Germline V gives CDR1 SGHAT, CDR2 FQNNGV. The CDR3 DNA is TGTGCCAGCAGCGCCCGAGTTTCAAGCTCCTACGAGCAGTACTTC. This gives the protein CASSARVSSSYEQYF.

The CDR3 sequence: CSAHFVEQYF. Here the CDR3 DNA reads TGCAGTGCGCACTTTGTCGAGCAGTACTTC. V gene TRBV20-1 combines with J gene TRBJ2-7; no clear D. The germline V and J ends were trimmed by 6 bases and 6 bases, with 9 bases remaining between them. Germline CDR1 reads DFQATT; CDR2 reads SNEGSKA (reference sequence). This CDR3 is built from 10 residues.

As concerns this clonotype: Compared with germline, one end of the junction differs, possibly owing to a read error. V gene TRBV24-1 combines with J gene TRBJ2-7, with 8 bases matching TRBD1. CDR3 length: 14 residues. The germline V gene has CDR1 KGHDR and CDR2 SFDVKD. CDR3: CASSPGTGPYEQYF. Here the CDR3 DNA reads TGTGCCAGCAGTCCCGGGACAGGCCCCTACGAGCAGTACTTC.

V is TRBV20-1 and J is TRBJ2-7; a possible D gene is TRBD1 (6 bases). Germline V gene data show CDR1 as DFQATT and CDR2 as SNEGSKA (reference sequence). The V gene lost 2 bases and the J gene lost 2 bases, with 7 bases spanning the gap. This CDR3 has 12 amino acids. The CDR3 region is CSARTGPYEQYF. Written as DNA, the CDR3 is TGCAGTGCTAGAACAGGGCCCTACGAGCAGTACTTC.

This sequence joins TRBV9 and TRBJ1-6; D is ambiguous. Deletions cut 5 bases from V and 4 bases from J, with 13 bases between. Looked up from germline, CDR1 is SGDLS and CDR2 is YYNGEE. The CDR3 extends over 15 amino acids. The CDR3 bases are TGTGCCAGCAGACTGGACCAAGGGTATAATTCACCCCTCCACTTT. Translation gives CASRLDQGYNSPLHF.

V and J are TRBV4-1 and TRBJ2-7, with TRBD2 matching over 11 bases. Germline lookup yields CDR1 MGHRA and CDR2 YSYEKL. With V trimmed by 1 base and J by 6 bases, 5 bases remained unmatched. The CDR3 has 15 residues. The CDR3 loop reads CASSQVAGGPGEQYF. In DNA form, the CDR3 reads TGCGCCAGCAGCCAAGTAGCGGGAGGGCCGGGCGAGCAGTACTTC.

This clonotype occurred once. The chain carries TRBV12-3 or TRBV12-4 and TRBJ1-5; the D is unclear. The CDR3 covers 14 residues. Trimming shortened V by 5 bases and J by 1 base, and 9 bases separated the two germline ends. The CDR3 spells CASSVVGSNQPQHF. The CDR3 nucleotides read TGTGCCAGCAGTGTGGTCGGAAGCAATCAGCCCCAGCATTTT.

This clonotype was counted only a few times. The J gene is TRBJ1-2, the V gene TRBV10-3; D is ambiguous. The V and J ends lost 0 bases and 8 bases respectively, with 10 bases between them. The CDR3 contains 13 residues. Germline-derived CDR1 and CDR2 are ENHRY and SYGVKD. The CDR3 DNA is TGTGCCATCAGTGAGTCGGCCGGAGGGGGCTACACCTTC. Amino acid sequence: CAISESAGGGYTF.

The V gene is TRBV20-1, the J gene TRBJ1-6; the D is unclear. CDR1 and CDR2 (germline): DFQATT, SNEGSKA (reference sequence). The germline V and J ends were trimmed by 4 bases and 9 bases, with 10 bases remaining between them. CDR3 size: 12 residues. This CDR3 reads CSANGVRSPLHF. As DNA, the CDR3 is TGCAGTGCTAATGGGGTTCGTTCACCCCTCCACTTT.

This clonotype has more than one count but fewer than ten. The chain employs TRBV20-1 and TRBJ1-3; D not resolved. CDR3 length: 11 residues. Germline V gives CDR1 DFQATT, CDR2 SNEGSKA (reference sequence). The germline V and J ends were trimmed by 3 bases and 4 bases, with 4 bases remaining between them. The CDR3 reads CSARNGNTIYF. CDR3 nucleotide sequence: TGCAGTGCTAGGAACGGAAACACCATATATTTT.

This clonotype was recorded a few times. The CDR3 nucleotides are TGCAGTGCTAGGTTCCAGGGGATAGAGACCCAGTACTTC. Amino acids: CSARFQGIETQYF. The rearrangement links TRBV20-1 to TRBJ2-5, with TRBD1 as a possible D gene (6 bases). V was shortened by 3 bases and J by 4 bases, with 12 bases between the two germline ends. The CDR3 extends over 13 amino acids. Germline V gives CDR1 DFQATT, CDR2 SNEGSKA (reference sequence).

This sequence joins TRBV7-3 and TRBJ2-1; D might be TRBD1 (6 bases). Germline CDR1 and CDR2: SGHTA and FQGTGA. The CDR3 totals 13 residues. V gave up 11 bases and J gave up 1 base, with 12 bases separating them. CDR3 amino acids: CACYRASYNEQFF. CDR3 sequence (DNA): TGTGCCTGCTACAGGGCGTCCTACAATGAGCAGTTCTTC.

This chain uses TRBV10-2 with TRBJ2-7; D gene uncertain. V lost 4 bases, J lost 4 bases, and 14 bases lay in between. This CDR3 is built from 14 residues. In germline, CDR1 is WSHSY, CDR2 SAAADI. CDR3 region: CASSAAAKPYEQYF. DNA for the CDR3: TGCGCCAGCAGTGCGGCAGCGAAGCCTTACGAGCAGTACTTC.

This clonotype has more than one count but fewer than ten. V is TRBV7-6 and J is TRBJ2-7; 8 bases are shared with TRBD2. Germline CDR1 and CDR2: SGHVS and FNYEAQ. Losses at the gene ends were 5 bases for V and 0 bases for J; bases not matched to a gene: 6. CDR3 length equals 15 residues. CDR3: CASSKSGGSSYEQYF. CDR3 DNA sequence: TGTGCCAGCAGCAAGAGCGGGGGTAGCTCCTACGAGCAGTACTTC.

This clonotype was counted a few times. In nucleotides, the CDR3 is TGTGCCAGCAGCCTTGACAGGGGCCAAGAGACCCAGTACTTC. The encoded protein is CASSLDRGQETQYF. V gene TRBV7-2 combines with J gene TRBJ2-5; 8 positions match TRBD1. The CDR3 runs to 14 residues. The V and J ends lost 5 bases and 1 base, in that order; junction bases with no gene match: 3. Germline CDR1 is SGHTA and CDR2 is FQGNSA.

The rearrangement links TRBV28 to TRBJ2-7, with 7 nucleotides matching TRBD1. Germline CDR1 is MDHEN and CDR2 is SYDVKM. The junction had 10 bases not matched to a gene; V was cut back by 6 bases and J by 5 bases. This CDR3 region has 14 residues. The CDR3 DNA follows: TGTGCCAGCAGCACCGGGACAGTGACCCACGAGCAGTACTTC. It translates to CASSTGTVTHEQYF.

The chain uses TRBV15 and TRBJ2-5, with D possibly matching TRBD2 (6 bases). The CDR3 loop spans 14 amino acids. Germline CDR1 is LNHNV and CDR2 is YYDKDF (reference sequence). Trimming stripped 0 bases from V and 4 bases from J, with 9 bases between. In DNA form, the CDR3 reads TGTGCCACCAGCAGAGATGCGGAGGGAGAGACCCAGTACTTC. It encodes CATSRDAEGETQYF.

In its sample, this clonotype was seen once. J is TRBJ2-5 and V is TRBV20-1, with a possible D match to TRBD2 (6 bases). The length of the CDR3 is 13 residues. Between the trimmed V and J ends, which lost 5 bases and 2 bases, there was a span of 12 bases. Germline CDR1 and CDR2: DFQATT and SNEGSKA (reference sequence). The CDR3 sequence: CSAPPTRQETQYF. In DNA form, the CDR3 reads TGCAGTGCTCCTCCGACTAGACAAGAGACCCAGTACTTC.

This clonotype was found a few times. The gene calls are TRBV7-2 and TRBJ2-1, with TRBD2 as a possible D gene (5 bases). Germline CDR1 reads SGHTA; CDR2 reads FQGNSA. The CDR3 has 11 amino acids. V was pared by 5 bases and J by 10 bases, with 9 bases between. The CDR3 spells CASSPRLEQFF. The CDR3 bases are TGTGCCAGCAGCCCGCGACTAGAGCAGTTCTTC. Variable domain in full (rest from reference TRBV7-2 and TRBJ2-1): GAGVSQSPSNKVTEKGKDVELRCDPISGHTALYWYRQSLGQGLEFLIYFQGNSAPDKSGLPSDRFSAERTGGSVSTLTIQRTQQEDSAVYLCASSPRLEQFFGPGTRLTVL.

The chain uses TRBV13 and TRBJ1-2; 9 bases line up with TRBD1. Germline CDR1 PRHDT, CDR2 FYEKMQ (reference sequence). The CDR3 spans 14 residues. V trimming: 5 bases; J trimming: 6 bases; junction bases outside the gene matches: 7. The CDR3 is CASSLTGGLDGYTF. In DNA form, the CDR3 reads TGTGCCAGCAGCCTCACAGGGGGCCTCGATGGCTACACCTTC.

The chain joins TRBV7-3 to TRBJ2-7; D unresolved. Germline values: CDR1 SGHTA, CDR2 FQGTGA. The length of the CDR3 is 13 residues. V was trimmed by 1 base and J by 6 bases, leaving 10 bases between them. CDR3 nucleotides: TGTGCCAGCAGCTTAAGCCTCCGGAGCGAGCAGTACTTC. Protein sequence: CASSLSLRSEQYF.